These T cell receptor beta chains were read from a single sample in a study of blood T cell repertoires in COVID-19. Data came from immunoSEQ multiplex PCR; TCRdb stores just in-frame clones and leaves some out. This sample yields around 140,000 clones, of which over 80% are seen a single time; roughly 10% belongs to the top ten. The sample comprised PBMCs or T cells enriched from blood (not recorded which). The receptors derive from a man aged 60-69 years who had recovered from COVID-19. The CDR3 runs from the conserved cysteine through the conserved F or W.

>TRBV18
CASSPIAGTGVSYGYTF
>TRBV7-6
CASSQLAGGSYEQYF
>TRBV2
CASSEPANYGYTF
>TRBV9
CASSGHGNLPTEAFF
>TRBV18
CASSPRQRAFF
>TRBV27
CASSSSATKAQYF
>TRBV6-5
CASSPRDRTRDTQYF
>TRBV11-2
CASSLVGSNQPQHF
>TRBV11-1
CASSRFGETDTQYF
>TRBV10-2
CASSKSQGANTGELFF
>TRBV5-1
CASSLQGGYGYTF
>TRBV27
CASTRTGGLYEQYF
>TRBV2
CASSVEGGGTEAFF
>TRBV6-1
CASSEYGTTNTGELFF
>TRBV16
CASSPLYVEQFF
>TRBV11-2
CASSFDSFGYTF
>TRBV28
CASMRGGRRADTQYF
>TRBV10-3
CAISLTDGSGNTIYF
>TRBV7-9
CASSFDRGLWETQYF
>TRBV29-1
CSGQGDGNNEKLFF
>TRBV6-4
CASSPTGIGGYTF
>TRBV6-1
CASSVGQLLRTGELFF
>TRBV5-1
CASREGSEKLFF
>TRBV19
CASSFSQGSTEAFF